Each of the 8 T cell receptor beta chains below was sequenced from the same sample in a study of CD4 T cells in relation to SARS-CoV-2 and coronaviruses. No antigen has been identified for these receptors. Method: immunoSEQ multiplex PCR; TCRdb's copy keeps in-frame clones and lacks some. This repertoire shows about 22,000 clones, 55% to 80% found once; its top ten account for 15% to 20%. CD4+ T cells from unexposed donors were obtained before the COVID-19 pandemic (2011-2018). The cells were cultured for over eight days before CD4+ T cells were isolated. Sequenced: CD4+ T cells from PBMCs, cultured in vitro. These receptor sequences come from a human donor in good health.

This chain links TRBV7-9 with TRBJ1-1; 7 bases fit TRBD1. This CDR3 has 15 residues. The germline gives CDR1 SEHNR, CDR2 FQNEAQ (reference sequence). Unmatched junction bases numbered 6, after V lost 0 bases and J lost 5 bases. This CDR3 is CASSLAGGGWTEAFF. The CDR3 coding sequence is TGTGCCAGCAGCTTAGCAGGGGGCGGGTGGACTGAAGCTTTCTTT.

The chain uses TRBV6-5 and TRBJ1-5; TRBD1 might be the D (5 bases). The germline V gene has CDR1 MNHEY and CDR2 SVGAGI. The CDR3 loop spans 15 amino acids. With 6 bases removed from V and 0 bases from J, the gap between germline ends came to 12 bases. CDR3 protein: CASRALGASNQPQHF. CDR3 coding DNA: TGTGCCAGCAGAGCTCTAGGGGCTAGCAATCAGCCCCAGCATTTT.

The J gene is TRBJ2-1, the V gene TRBV7-9; the D gene could be TRBD1 or TRBD2 (5 bases each). Trimming pared 4 bases from V and 7 bases from J, leaving 23 bases between. Germline CDR1 is SEHNR and CDR2 is FQNEAQ (reference sequence). The CDR3 extends over 17 amino acids. CDR3 residues: CASSSPLEGSAVNEQFF. The DNA of the CDR3 is TGTGCCAGCAGCTCCCCCCTAGAGGGGAGCGCGGTGAATGAGCAGTTCTTC.

The chain joins TRBV10-2 to TRBJ2-7; tentative D call: TRBD1 (6 bases). The CDR3 extends over 13 amino acids. V gave up 5 bases and J gave up 7 bases, with 15 bases separating them. Germline V gene lookup returns CDR1 WSHSY and CDR2 SAAADI. CDR3 protein: CASSWDTLSEQYF. CDR3 bases: TGCGCCAGCAGTTGGGACACCCTTTCTGAGCAGTACTTC.

This clone was recorded only once. The chain joins TRBV19 to TRBJ2-7; D possibly corresponds to TRBD2 (5 bases). Trimming left V 5 bases short and J 6 bases short, with 14 bases between. This CDR3 spans 13 amino acids. CDR1 and CDR2 from the germline V gene are LNHDA and SQIVND (reference sequence). The DNA for the CDR3 is TGTGCCAGTAGTGGTGGCGGGCGGGCCGAGCAGTACTTC. Translated, it gives CASSGGGRAEQYF.

The genes are TRBV10-3 and TRBJ2-5; D is possibly TRBD2 (6 bases). Germline V gene data show CDR1 as ENHRY and CDR2 as SYGVKD. Trimming cost V 3 bases and J 1 base, with 9 bases left between them. This CDR3 comprises 14 residues. The CDR3 reads CAISEGSGQETQYF. Here the CDR3 DNA reads TGTGCCATCAGTGAAGGTAGCGGCCAAGAGACCCAGTACTTC.

The chain links TRBV5-5 to TRBJ2-3; TRBD2 matches 12 bases. With V trimmed by 0 bases and J by 3 bases, 11 bases remained unmatched. The CDR3 sequence is 19 residues long. Germline V gene lookup returns CDR1 SGHKS and CDR2 YYEKEE (reference sequence). The CDR3 nucleotides read TGTGCCAGCAGCTTGGCTCTAGCGGGGGGGCGCGGTTGGACAGATACGCAGTATTTT. It codes for CASSLALAGGRGWTDTQYF.

V usage is TRBV3-1 (or the pseudogene TRBV3-2) and J usage is TRBJ2-7; D not certain. Germline lookup yields CDR1 LGHDT and CDR2 YNNKEL (reference sequence). The ends were cut back, 4 bases at V and 3 bases at J, with 16 bases in the middle. The CDR3 runs 15 residues. CDR3 nucleotide sequence: TGTGCCAGCAGCCCCCTCGGAGAGAGAAACTACGAGCAGTACTTC. Protein product: CASSPLGERNYEQYF.